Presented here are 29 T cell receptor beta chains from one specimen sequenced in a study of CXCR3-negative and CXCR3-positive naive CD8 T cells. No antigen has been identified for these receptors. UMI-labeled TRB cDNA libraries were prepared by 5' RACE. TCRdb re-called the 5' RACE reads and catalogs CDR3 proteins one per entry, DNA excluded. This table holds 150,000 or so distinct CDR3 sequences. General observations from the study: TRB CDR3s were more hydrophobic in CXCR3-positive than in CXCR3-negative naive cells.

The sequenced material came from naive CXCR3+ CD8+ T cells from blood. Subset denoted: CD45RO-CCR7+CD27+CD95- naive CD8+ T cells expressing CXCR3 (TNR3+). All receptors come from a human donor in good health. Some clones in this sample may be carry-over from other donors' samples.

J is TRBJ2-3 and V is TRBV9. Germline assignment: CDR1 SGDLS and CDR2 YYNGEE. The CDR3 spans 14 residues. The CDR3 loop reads CASSASGVADTQYF.

CDR3 sequence: CAISQGTRDQETQYF. This rearrangement joins TRBV10-3 to TRBJ2-5; TCRdb designates TRBD2, a call that cannot be tested without DNA. The CDR3 spans 15 residues. The germline V gene has CDR1 ENHRY and CDR2 SYGVKD.

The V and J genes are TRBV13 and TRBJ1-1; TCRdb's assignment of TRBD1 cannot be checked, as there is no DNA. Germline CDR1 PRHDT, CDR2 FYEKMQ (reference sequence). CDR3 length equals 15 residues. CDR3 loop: CASSLERARGTEAFF.

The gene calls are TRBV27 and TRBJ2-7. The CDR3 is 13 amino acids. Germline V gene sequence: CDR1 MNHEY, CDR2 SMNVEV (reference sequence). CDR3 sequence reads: CASSFRDSYEQYF.

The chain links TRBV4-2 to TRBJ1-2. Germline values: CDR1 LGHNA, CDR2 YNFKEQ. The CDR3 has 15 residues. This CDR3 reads CASSQPADPNYGYTF.

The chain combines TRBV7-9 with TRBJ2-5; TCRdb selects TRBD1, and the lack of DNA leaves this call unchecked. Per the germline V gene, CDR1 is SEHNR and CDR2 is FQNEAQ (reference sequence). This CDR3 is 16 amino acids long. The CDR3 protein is CASSFPGQGLGETQYF.

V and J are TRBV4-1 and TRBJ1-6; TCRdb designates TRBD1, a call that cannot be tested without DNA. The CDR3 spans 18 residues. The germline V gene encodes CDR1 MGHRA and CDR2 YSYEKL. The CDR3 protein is CASSQAITGQSYNSPLHF.

The CDR3 sequence is CSVGGTPDNEQFF. This rearrangement joins TRBV29-1 to TRBJ2-1. This CDR3 is 13 amino acids long. Germline V gene sequence: CDR1 SQVTM, CDR2 ANQGSEA.

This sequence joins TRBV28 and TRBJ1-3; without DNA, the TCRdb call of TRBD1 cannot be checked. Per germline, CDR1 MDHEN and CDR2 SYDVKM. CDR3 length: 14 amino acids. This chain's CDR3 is CASSLWGAGNTIYF.

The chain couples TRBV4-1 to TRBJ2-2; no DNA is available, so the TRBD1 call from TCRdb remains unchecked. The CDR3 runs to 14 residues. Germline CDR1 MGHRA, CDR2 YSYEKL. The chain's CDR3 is CASSQTGGWGELFF.

The chain's CDR3 is CASSLFRPGTDTQYF. The rearrangement links TRBV5-1 to TRBJ2-3; TCRdb's D call of TRBD1 is untestable without DNA. Germline values: CDR1 SGHRS, CDR2 YFSETQ. CDR3 length: 15 residues.

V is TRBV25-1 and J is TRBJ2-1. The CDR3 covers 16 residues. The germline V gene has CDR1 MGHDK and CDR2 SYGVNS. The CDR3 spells CASSNPVGGPNNEQFF.

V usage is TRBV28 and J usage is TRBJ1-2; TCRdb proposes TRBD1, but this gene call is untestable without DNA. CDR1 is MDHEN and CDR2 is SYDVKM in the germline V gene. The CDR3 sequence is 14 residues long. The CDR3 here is CASSSLSRTYGYTF.

The CDR3 sequence is CASIQGAPGANVLTF. The V gene is TRBV10-3, the J gene TRBJ2-6; absent DNA, TCRdb's TRBD1 call cannot be checked. CDR3 length: 15 amino acids. Germline values: CDR1 ENHRY, CDR2 SYGVKD.

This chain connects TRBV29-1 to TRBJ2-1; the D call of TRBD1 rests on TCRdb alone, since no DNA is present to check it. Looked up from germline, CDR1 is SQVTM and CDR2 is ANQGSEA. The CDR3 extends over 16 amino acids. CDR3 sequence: CSVERGQGGVGNEQFF.

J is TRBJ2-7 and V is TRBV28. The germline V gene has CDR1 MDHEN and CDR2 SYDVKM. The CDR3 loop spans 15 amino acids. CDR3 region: CASSLGRGSFYEQYF. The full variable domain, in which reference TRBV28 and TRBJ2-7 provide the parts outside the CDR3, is DVKVTQSSRYLVKRTGEKVFLECVQDMDHENMFWYRQDPGLGLRLIYFSYDVKMKEKGDIPEGYSVSREKKERFSLILESASTNQTSMYLCASSLGRGSFYEQYFGPGTRLTVT.

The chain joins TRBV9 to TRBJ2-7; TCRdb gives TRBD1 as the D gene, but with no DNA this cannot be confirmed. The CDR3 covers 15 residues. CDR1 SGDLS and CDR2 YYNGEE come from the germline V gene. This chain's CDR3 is CASSVDGAGDNEQYF.

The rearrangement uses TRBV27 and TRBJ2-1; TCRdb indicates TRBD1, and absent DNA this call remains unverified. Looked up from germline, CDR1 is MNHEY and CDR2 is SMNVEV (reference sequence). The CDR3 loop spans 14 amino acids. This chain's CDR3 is CASSLAGAFNEQFF.

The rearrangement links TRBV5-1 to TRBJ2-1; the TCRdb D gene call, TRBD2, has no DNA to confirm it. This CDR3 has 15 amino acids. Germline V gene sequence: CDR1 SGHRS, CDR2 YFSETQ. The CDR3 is CASSQTGGEYNEQFF.

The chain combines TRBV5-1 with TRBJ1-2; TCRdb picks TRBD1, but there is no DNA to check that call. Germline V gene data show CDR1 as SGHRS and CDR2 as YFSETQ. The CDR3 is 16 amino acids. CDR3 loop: CASSLAVVGEDYGYTF.

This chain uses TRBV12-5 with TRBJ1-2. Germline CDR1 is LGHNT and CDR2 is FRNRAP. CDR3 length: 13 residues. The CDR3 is CASGLARTDGYTF. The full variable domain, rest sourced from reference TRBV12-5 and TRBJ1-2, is DARVTQTPRHKVTEMGQEVTMRCQPILGHNTVFWYRQTMMQGLELLAYFRNRAPLDDSGMPKDRFSAEMPDATLATLKIQPSEPRDSAVYFCASGLARTDGYTFGSGTRLTVV.

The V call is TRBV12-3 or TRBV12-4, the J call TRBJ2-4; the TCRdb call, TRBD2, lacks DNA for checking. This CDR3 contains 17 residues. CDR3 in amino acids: CASSSSGGGAVKNIQYF.

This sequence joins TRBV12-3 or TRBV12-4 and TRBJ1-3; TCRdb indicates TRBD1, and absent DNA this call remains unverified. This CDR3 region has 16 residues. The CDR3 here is CASSISTGHSGNTIYF.

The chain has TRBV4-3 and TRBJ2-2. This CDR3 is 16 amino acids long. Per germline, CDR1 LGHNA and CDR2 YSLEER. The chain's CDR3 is CASSRWHSANTGELFF.

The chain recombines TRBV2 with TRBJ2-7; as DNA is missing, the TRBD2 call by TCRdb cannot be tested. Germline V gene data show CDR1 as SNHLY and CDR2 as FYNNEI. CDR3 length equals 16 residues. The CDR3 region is CASSKGLALNSYEQYF.

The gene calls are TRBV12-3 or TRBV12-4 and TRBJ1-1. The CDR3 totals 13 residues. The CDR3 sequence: CASSFTLDTEAFF.

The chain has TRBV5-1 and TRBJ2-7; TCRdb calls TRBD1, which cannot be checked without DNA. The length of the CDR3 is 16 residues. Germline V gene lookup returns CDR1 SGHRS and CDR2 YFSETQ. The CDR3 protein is CASSLGWTGGRSEQYF. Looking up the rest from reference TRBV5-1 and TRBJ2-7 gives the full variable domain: KAGVTQTPRYLIKTRGQQVTLSCSPISGHRSVSWYQQTPGQGLQFLFEYFSETQRNKGNFPGRFSGRQFSNSRSEMNVSTLELGDSALYLCASSLGWTGGRSEQYFGPGTRLTVT.

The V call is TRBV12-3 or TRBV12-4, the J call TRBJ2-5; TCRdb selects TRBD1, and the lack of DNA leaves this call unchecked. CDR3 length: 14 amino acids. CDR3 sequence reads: CASSTDQGRETQYF.

CDR3 loop: CSVEAGTYEQYF. The chain has TRBV29-1 and TRBJ2-7; TCRdb indicates TRBD2, and absent DNA this call remains unverified. This CDR3 contains 12 residues. CDR1 is SQVTM and CDR2 is ANQGSEA in the germline V gene.